This T cell receptor (beta chain) stems from a study of blood T cell repertoires in COVID-19. Looking at the study overall: The analysed material was cDNA or gDNA that came from T cells, B-cell-depleted T cells, or PBMCs.

The V and J ends lost 0 bases and 2 bases respectively, with 11 bases between them. The CDR3 has 15 amino acids. CDR1 is SGHRS, CDR2 YFSETQ, per germline. This table comes from immunoSEQ multiplex PCR, and its TCRdb copy is limited to in-frame clones, with some not included. The sample contains almost 350,000 clones, roughly 90% of which appear only once. V usage is TRBV5-1 and J usage is TRBJ1-1, with D tentatively TRBD1 (6 bases). The sample taken for sequencing was peripheral blood. The origin of this receptor is a woman aged 60-75 years with COVID-19, enrolled during active disease. The CDR3 is CASSLDEDRNTEAFF. Written as DNA, the CDR3 is TGCGCCAGCAGCTTGGACGAGGACAGAAACACTGAAGCTTTCTTT.